This TCR beta chain was sequenced during a study of blood T cell repertoires in COVID-19. Study details: Spain, Italy and the United States supplied samples that represented acute and convalescent COVID-19. Sources were T cells, B-cell-depleted T cells, or PBMCs; the material itself was cDNA or gDNA.

Per the study methods: By means of reference gene primer amplification, nucleated cell counts were estimated. This table comes from immunoSEQ multiplex PCR, and its TCRdb copy is limited to in-frame clones, with some not included. The V and J calls and clone size are taken from that table; D and trimming were inferred from the DNA. This table has roughly 220,000 clones, roughly four fifths appearing once. V was shortened by 3 bases and J by 1 base, with 13 bases between the two germline ends. The CDR3 has 15 residues. CDR1 and CDR2 (germline): SGDLS, YYNGEE. Patients at the Seattle site were enrolled during active infection and followed longitudinally.

The source of this sequence is a woman of 80 years or more with COVID-19, enrolled during active disease. This rearrangement joins TRBV9 to TRBJ2-5, with D maybe TRBD1 (6 bases). The specimen sequenced was peripheral blood. The CDR3 DNA reads TGTGCCAGCAGCGCCGGGGACAACCGCCAAGAGACCCAGTACTTC. Residues: CASSAGDNRQETQYF.